The 24 T cell receptor beta chains reported below all come from one sample, sequenced in a study of T cell changes during pregnancy in multiple sclerosis. Produced via immunoSEQ multiplex PCR; TCRdb's table is partial and in-frame only. This table holds about 59,000 clones, roughly 92% found once. The sample was peripheral blood, taken in the third trimester of pregnancy. These receptors originate from a female donor in good health, enrolled as a control in a pregnancy study.

The rearrangement joins TRBV23-1 to TRBJ1-3; D remains ambiguous. TRBV23-1 is treated as an ORF (open reading frame) with a function not yet certain. The germline V and J ends were trimmed by 0 bases and 0 bases, with 18 bases remaining between them. The CDR3 is 19 residues long. DNA of the CDR3: TGCGCCAGCAGTCAATCGGGAGATACGGAGGGTCTCTCTGGAAACACCATATATTTT. Protein sequence: CASSQSGDTEGLSGNTIYF.

This rearrangement joins TRBV6-6 to TRBJ1-5, with TRBD1 matching 8 bases. Germline CDR1 MNHNY, CDR2 SVGAGI (reference sequence). The CDR3 spans 15 residues. V dropped 4 bases and J dropped 5; count of bases not matched to a gene: 7. CDR3 nucleotide sequence: TGTGCCAGCAGTTCCCAGGGGGCCTTTTATCAGCCCCAGCATTTT. Translated: CASSSQGAFYQPQHF.

The rearrangement uses TRBV7-6 and TRBJ2-2; the match to TRBD2 covers 12 bases. The V gene's germline CDR1 is SGHVS and CDR2 FNYEAQ. With 5 bases clipped from V and 5 bases from J, the junction kept 3 bases outside the gene matches. The CDR3 extends over 15 amino acids. CDR3 protein: CASSELAGGTGELFF. CDR3 in DNA: TGTGCCAGCAGCGAACTAGCGGGAGGAACCGGGGAGCTGTTTTTT.

This clone has just one count. J is TRBJ2-7 and V is TRBV27; 9 bases are a match to TRBD1. J was trimmed by 2 bases and V by 6 bases; bases with no gene match: 8. The CDR3 loop spans 15 amino acids. Germline values: CDR1 MNHEY, CDR2 SMNVEV (reference sequence). The CDR3 sequence: CASRKGTGLPYEQYF. CDR3 nucleotides: TGTGCCAGCAGAAAAGGGACAGGGCTACCCTACGAGCAGTACTTC.

V usage is TRBV6-5 and J usage is TRBJ2-2; 10 bases line up with TRBD2. Germline-derived CDR1 and CDR2 are MNHEY and SVGAGI. The CDR3 sequence is 14 residues long. The V gene end was trimmed by 10 bases and the J gene end by 5 bases; junction bases not matched to a gene: 7. The CDR3 nucleotides are TGTGCCACCCGACTAGCGGGCCGGACCGGGGAGCTGTTTTTT. Amino acid sequence: CATRLAGRTGELFF.

The CDR3: CASSLEGAGANVLTF. The CDR3 nucleotides read TGTGCCAGCTCACTTGAGGGTGCTGGGGCCAACGTCCTGACTTTC. V usage is TRBV11-2 and J usage is TRBJ2-6; D might be TRBD2 (5 bases). The CDR3 sequence is 15 residues long. Per germline, CDR1 SGHAT and CDR2 FQNNGV. Trimming took 8 bases from V and 2 from J, leaving 13 bases between them.

J is TRBJ2-1 and V is TRBV6-5; no firm D call. V was clipped by 0 bases and J by 7 bases, with 13 bases between them. This CDR3 region has 15 residues. Germline V gene data show CDR1 as MNHEY and CDR2 as SVGAGI. The CDR3 protein is CASSYSLTRPNEQFF. In DNA form, the CDR3 reads TGTGCCAGCAGTTACTCCCTGACAAGACCAAATGAGCAGTTCTTC.

The chain recombines TRBV7-9 with TRBJ1-4; 7 positions agree with TRBD1. CDR3 length equals 18 residues. J gave up 7 bases and V 1 base, and 15 bases lay outside the gene matches. Germline CDR1 reads SEHNR; CDR2 reads FQNEAQ (reference sequence). CDR3 loop: CASSLVTGELGWGEKLFF. In DNA, the CDR3 is TGTGCCAGCAGCTTAGTCACAGGGGAGCTAGGTTGGGGTGAAAAACTGTTTTTT. Full variable domain (outside the CDR3, taken from reference TRBV7-9 and TRBJ1-4): DTGVSQNPRHKITKRGQNVTFRCDPISEHNRLYWYRQTLGQGPEFLTYFQNEAQLEKSRLLSDRFSAERPKGSFSTLEIQRTEQGDSAMYLCASSLVTGELGWGEKLFFGSGTQLSVL.

The V gene is TRBV5-1, the J gene TRBJ1-1; tentative D call: TRBD1 (6 bases). Trimming took off 2 bases at V and 6 bases at J, with 14 bases between the two ends. The CDR3 runs to 14 residues. Per germline, CDR1 SGHRS and CDR2 YFSETQ. The DNA for the CDR3 is TGCGCCAGCAGCTTAAACAGGGCGTTTGCTGAAGCTTTCTTT. It yields the protein CASSLNRAFAEAFF.

The chain uses TRBV4-1 and TRBJ2-7, with TRBD2 matching over 8 bases. This CDR3 region has 14 residues. The J segment lost 4 bases and the V segment lost 1 base, leaving 3 bases of the junction unmatched. Germline CDR1 is MGHRA and CDR2 is YSYEKL. The DNA of the CDR3 is TGCGCCAGCAGCCAAGGAGTAGCGGGGTACGAGCAGTACTTC. It yields the protein CASSQGVAGYEQYF.

The chain is built from TRBV7-8 and TRBJ2-3, with 10 nucleotides matching TRBD1. CDR3 size: 15 residues. Germline CDR1 SGHVS, CDR2 FQNEAQ. Trimming took 7 bases from V and 4 from J; bases not matched to a gene: 8. The CDR3 loop is CASKVGTGVADTQYF. The CDR3, as DNA: TGTGCCAGCAAAGTAGGGACAGGGGTTGCAGATACGCAGTATTTT.

The J gene is TRBJ2-1, the V gene TRBV15; D might be TRBD1 (6 bases). The CDR3 runs to 15 residues. With 1 base removed from V and 2 bases from J, the gap between germline ends came to 9 bases. Germline-derived CDR1 and CDR2 are LNHNV and YYDKDF (reference sequence). Here the CDR3 DNA reads TGTGCCACCAGCAGAGCACAGGGTCCCTACAATGAGCAGTTCTTC. It codes for CATSRAQGPYNEQFF.

This chain links TRBV18 with TRBJ2-3; a weak D match, TRBD2 (5 bases). Trimming shortened V by 8 bases and J by 0 bases, and 9 bases separated the two germline ends. Per the germline V gene, CDR1 is KGHSH and CDR2 is LQKENI. The CDR3 spans 13 residues. The CDR3 loop reads CASGGASTDTQYF. The CDR3, as DNA: TGTGCCAGCGGAGGTGCAAGCACAGATACGCAGTATTTT.

This sequence joins TRBV4-1 and TRBJ2-7; perhaps TRBD1 as D (5 bases). CDR1 and CDR2 (germline): MGHRA, YSYEKL. This CDR3 region has 13 residues. Deletions cut 1 base from V and 5 bases from J, with 9 bases between. The CDR3 bases are TGCGCCAGCAGCCAAGGGTTAGGGGACGAGCAGTACTTC. Encoded protein: CASSQGLGDEQYF.

The chain combines TRBV25-1 with TRBJ2-3; TRBD2 might be the D (7 bases). This CDR3 comprises 14 residues. V was trimmed by 8 bases and J by 5 bases, leaving 17 bases between them. CDR1 and CDR2 (germline): MGHDK, SYGVNS. CDR3: CASLWRGRRDTQYF. In DNA, the CDR3 is TGTGCCAGCTTGTGGCGGGGGCGGCGAGATACGCAGTATTTT.

V usage is TRBV6-1 and J usage is TRBJ1-2; TRBD1 is a possible D gene (6 bases). This CDR3 comprises 16 residues. The V end was cut by 0 bases, the J end by 2 bases, with 13 bases between. Germline loops: CDR1 MNHNS, CDR2 SASEGT. The CDR3 nucleotides are TGTGCCAGCAGTGAAGCGCTCTGGGACAACAACTATGGCTACACCTTC. Translation gives CASSEALWDNNYGYTF.

The chain joins TRBV18 to TRBJ1-2; D perhaps matches TRBD1 (6 bases). CDR1 KGHSH and CDR2 LQKENI come from the germline V gene. The V end was cut by 6 bases, the J end by 2 bases, with 16 bases between. The CDR3 runs 15 residues. CDR3 DNA sequence: TGTGCCAGCTCGCCGAACCGGGGGGCGAACTATGGCTACACCTTC. This translates into CASSPNRGANYGYTF. Full variable domain (rest looked up from reference TRBV18 and TRBJ1-2): NAGVMQNPRHLVRRRGQEARLRCSPMKGHSHVYWYRQLPEEGLKFMVYLQKENIIDESGMPKERFSAEFPKEGPSILRIQQVVRGDSAAYFCASSPNRGANYGYTFGSGTRLTVV.

Concerning this clone: Germline and junction disagree at one end, which may indicate a read error. The genes are TRBV18 and TRBJ1-2; unclear D gene. CDR3 length: 12 residues. The germline gives CDR1 KGHSH, CDR2 LQKENI. CDR3 in DNA: TGTGCCAGCTTACCTCCTAATTATGGCTACACCTTC. Amino acid sequence: CASLPPNYGYTF.

This rearrangement joins TRBV10-3 to TRBJ2-1; 8 positions agree with TRBD2. Germline values: CDR1 ENHRY, CDR2 SYGVKD. Trimming removed 3 bases from V and 7 bases from J; junction bases left unmatched: 5. The CDR3 is 14 amino acids. The CDR3 nucleotides read TGTGCCATCAGTGATCGGAGCGGGGGAAATGAGCAGTTCTTC. This encodes CAISDRSGGNEQFF.

The chain links TRBV7-2 to TRBJ1-3; perhaps TRBD1 as D (5 bases). Germline lookup yields CDR1 SGHTA and CDR2 FQGNSA. The CDR3 runs 15 residues. Trimming pared 3 bases from V and 3 bases from J, leaving 12 bases between. Written as DNA, the CDR3 is TGTGCCAGCAGCTTGGCTGGGGGGGTTGGAAACACCATATATTTT. Translated, it gives CASSLAGGVGNTIYF.

The chain couples TRBV18 to TRBJ2-2; D is unclear. The CDR3 covers 15 residues. The V gene's germline CDR1 is KGHSH and CDR2 LQKENI. With 1 base removed from V and 3 bases from J, the gap between germline ends came to 9 bases. In nucleotides, the CDR3 is TGTGCCAGCTCACCACTAGACCGGGACACCGGGGAGCTGTTTTTT. It is translated as CASSPLDRDTGELFF.

Regarding this clone: Other nucleotide sequences in the sample specify the same CDR3. V gene TRBV29-1 combines with J gene TRBJ2-5; 9 nucleotides align to TRBD2. Germline CDR1 reads SQVTM; CDR2 reads ANQGSEA. The CDR3 spans 13 residues. J lost 5 bases, V lost 6 bases, and 7 bases had no gene match. For the CDR3, the DNA is TGCAGCGTCCCGTCAAGCGGGAGGGAGACCCAGTACTTC. Translated, it gives CSVPSSGRETQYF. Drawing the rest from reference TRBV29-1 and TRBJ2-5, the complete variable domain is SAVISQKPSRDICQRGTSLTIQCQVDSQVTMMFWYRQQPGQSLTLIATANQGSEATYESGFVIDKFPISRPNLTFSTLTVSNMSPEDSSIYLCSVPSSGRETQYFGPGTRLLVL.

The chain joins TRBV7-2 to TRBJ1-2; TRBD1 agrees at 10 bases. The germline V gene encodes CDR1 SGHTA and CDR2 FQGNSA. The CDR3 length is 15 residues. The junction had 9 bases not matched to a gene; V was cut back by 5 bases and J by 6 bases. CDR3 in amino acids: CASSPTRDRGHGYTF. CDR3 bases: TGTGCCAGCAGCCCTACCCGGGACAGGGGCCATGGCTACACCTTC.

The CDR3 DNA reads TGTGCCAGCAGCGTAGCTCCTAGCGGGACCGGGGAGCTGTTTTTT. Its protein product is CASSVAPSGTGELFF. The chain carries TRBV9 and TRBJ2-2, with TRBD2 identical over 8 bases. The length of the CDR3 is 15 residues. The trim removed 0 bases at V and 5 bases at J, leaving 3 bases unmatched. Germline CDR1 and CDR2: SGDLS and YYNGEE.